This passage covers 25 T cell receptor beta chains from one sample sequenced in a study of tumor-infiltrating lymphocytes in oesophageal squamous cell carcinoma. Using its own MiXCR run on the PCR reads, TCRdb lists one record per CDR3 protein. The sample records under 20,000 distinct CDR3 sequences, 35% to 50% being singletons. Material for sequencing was esophageal tumor tissue. These receptors all stem from a male donor with esophageal squamous cell carcinoma.

This clonotype was counted many times. V gene TRBV6-1 combines with J gene TRBJ2-3; D is unresolved. Germline-derived CDR1 and CDR2 are MNHNS and SASEGT. There are 12 residues in the CDR3. With 4 bases removed from V and 3 bases from J, the gap between germline ends came to 5 bases. The CDR3 loop reads CASSGSTDTQYF. CDR3 bases: TGTGCCAGCAGTGGCTCGACAGATACGCAGTATTTT.

Turning to this clonotype: A junction end diverges from the germline sequence, so it may reflect a read error. V and J are TRBV5-3 and TRBJ2-6; no firm D call. TRBV5-3 is designated an ORF whose function remains uncertain. The CDR3 is 15 amino acids. The CDR3 sequence: CASSYLGAGANVLTF. The CDR3 DNA follows: TGTGCCAGCAGCTACCTCGGTGCTGGGGCCAACGTCCTGACTTTC.

As to this clonotype: A read error may be the cause here, since a much bigger clone is one base away. This chain links TRBV6-4 with TRBJ2-4, with 10 bases aligning to TRBD2. Per the germline V gene, CDR1 is MRHNA and CDR2 is SNTAGT. V was pared by 11 bases and J by 13 bases, with 14 bases of the junction left unmatched. The CDR3 totals 13 residues. CDR3: CAGGTSDHNEQYF. The CDR3 nucleotides read TGTGCCGGTGGGACTAGCGACCACAATGAGCAGTACTTC.

This chain connects TRBV6-1 to TRBJ2-3; TRBD1 matches at 9 bases. The germline CDR1 and CDR2 sequences are MNHNS and SASEGT. J was trimmed by 5 bases and V by 6 bases; bases with no gene match: 6. The CDR3 is 14 amino acids. CDR3 bases: TGTGCCAGCAGGATACAGGGGGCGCAAGATACGCAGTATTTT. Translation gives CASRIQGAQDTQYF.

The V call is TRBV6-6, the J call TRBJ2-5; possible D gene TRBD2, 6 bases. Near its end, the DNA agrees better with TRBJ2-7, so the J call may be wrong. In germline, CDR1 is MNHNY, CDR2 SVGAGI (reference sequence). The CDR3 consists of 13 residues. The CDR3 is CASRTLRGYEQYF. The DNA for the CDR3 is TGTGCCAGCAGGACTCTGCGGGGCTACGAGCAGTACTTC.

The chain uses TRBV11-2 and TRBJ2-3; D possibly corresponds to TRBD2 (5 bases). V was clipped by 0 bases and J by 14 bases, with 18 bases between them. Per the germline V gene, CDR1 is SGHAT and CDR2 is FQNNGV. This CDR3 is 14 amino acids long. CDR3 sequence: CASSLEISTGELYF. CDR3 DNA sequence: TGTGCCAGCAGCTTAGAAATTAGCACCGGGGAGCTGTATTTT.

The chain couples TRBV11-2 to TRBJ2-1; 8 bases are shared with TRBD2. Unmatched junction bases numbered 16, after V lost 6 bases and J lost 0 bases. CDR1 and CDR2 from the germline V gene are SGHAT and FQNNGV. This CDR3 is built from 19 residues. The CDR3: CASRMDRVLADSSYNEQFF. CDR3 coding DNA: TGTGCCAGCAGGATGGACCGGGTACTAGCGGATAGCTCCTACAATGAGCAGTTCTTC.

This clonotype was seen more than once but under ten times. CDR3 region: CASRGPLLYF. CDR3 DNA sequence: TGTGCCAGTAGGGGACCCCTGCTATATTTT. This chain uses TRBV19 with TRBJ2-3, with D perhaps being TRBD1 or TRBD2 (5 bases each). With 6 bases removed from V and 15 bases from J, the gap between germline ends came to 13 bases. The CDR3 is made up of 10 amino acids. Germline V gene data show CDR1 as LNHDA and CDR2 as SQIVND (reference sequence).

The gene calls are TRBV28 and TRBJ2-7; 12 bases line up with TRBD1. The CDR3 is 15 residues long. Germline CDR1 is MDHEN and CDR2 is SYDVKM. The V and J ends lost 3 bases and 7 bases, in that order; junction bases with no gene match: 7. The CDR3 sequence: CASSFRDRGPREQYF. CDR3 DNA sequence: TGTGCCAGCAGTTTTAGGGACAGGGGGCCGCGGGAGCAGTACTTC. Combining the CDR3 with reference TRBV28 and TRBJ2-7 gives the whole variable domain DVKVTQSSRYLVKRTGEKVFLECVQDMDHENMFWYRQDPGLGLRLIYFSYDVKMKEKGDIPEGYSVSREKKERFSLILESASTNQTSMYLCASSFRDRGPREQYFGPGTRLTVT.

This clonotype was observed a handful of times. The J gene is TRBJ2-7, the V gene TRBV7-6; D remains ambiguous. The germline V and J ends were trimmed by 1 base and 0 bases, with 10 bases remaining between them. Germline assignment: CDR1 SGHVS and CDR2 FNYEAQ. CDR3 length: 15 residues. Here the CDR3 reads CASSLVSSNSYEQYF. The CDR3, as DNA: TGTGCCAGCAGCTTAGTCTCCAGTAACTCCTACGAGCAGTACTTC.

Only a few counts were recorded for this clonotype. The genes are TRBV24-1 and TRBJ2-7; D remains ambiguous. Trimming stripped 4 bases from V and 7 bases from J, with 7 bases between. The CDR3 is 11 amino acids. CDR1 KGHDR and CDR2 SFDVKD come from the germline V gene. The CDR3 sequence is CATSDYKEQYF. CDR3 in DNA: TGTGCCACCAGTGACTATAAAGAGCAGTACTTC.

This clonotype was recorded at least ten times. This sequence joins TRBV7-6 and TRBJ1-6, with 11 bases that match TRBD1. Germline-derived CDR1 and CDR2 are SGHVS and FNYEAQ. V shed 5 bases, J shed 8 bases, and the junction held 8 bases outside the gene matches. This CDR3 comprises 16 residues. CDR3 coding DNA: TGTGCCAGCAGCAGTGGGACAGGGGGTGTATATTCACCCCTCCACTTT. This encodes CASSSGTGGVYSPLHF.

This clonotype is classed as medium-sized. The chain carries TRBV6-1 and TRBJ1-1, with 9 bases matching TRBD1. CDR1 MNHNS and CDR2 SASEGT come from the germline V gene. CDR3 length: 14 residues. V was pared by 5 bases and J by 4 bases, with 5 bases of the junction left unmatched. For the CDR3, the DNA is TGTGCCAGCAGTAAACGACAGGGGGTCACTGAAGCTTTCTTT. It specifies CASSKRQGVTEAFF.

The sample holds many counts of this clonotype. The chain combines TRBV6-1 with TRBJ2-5; D is possibly TRBD1 or TRBD2 (5 bases each). CDR3 length: 15 residues. The V end was cut by 5 bases, the J end by 1 base, with 14 bases between. Germline V CDR1 and CDR2: MNHNS, SASEGT. CDR3 sequence reads: CASSYGGGPQETQYF. DNA for the CDR3: TGTGCCAGCAGTTATGGGGGTGGCCCCCAAGAGACCCAGTACTTC.

This clonotype was recorded at least ten times. This chain connects TRBV11-2 to TRBJ2-7; D gene ambiguous. V was clipped by 3 bases and J by 2 bases, with 2 bases between them. This CDR3 is 11 amino acids long. The V gene's germline CDR1 is SGHAT and CDR2 FQNNGV. The CDR3 coding sequence is TGTGCCAGCAGCTTCGCCTACGAGCAGTACTTC. This sequence encodes CASSFAYEQYF.

The J gene is TRBJ2-1, the V gene TRBV7-3; D is possibly TRBD2 (6 bases). The germline V and J ends were trimmed by 5 bases and 6 bases, with 11 bases remaining between them. CDR3 length: 13 amino acids. CDR1 is SGHTA and CDR2 is FQGTGA in the germline V gene. CDR3 region: CASSPPGGNEQFF. In nucleotides, the CDR3 is TGTGCCAGCAGCCCCCCCGGGGGCAATGAGCAGTTCTTC.

Concerning this clonotype: This could be a read error, since a much larger clone is one nucleotide away. The chain is built from TRBV9 and TRBJ2-5; D could derive from TRBD1 or TRBD2 (5 bases each). V dropped 3 bases and J dropped 1 base, with 13 bases sitting between them. The CDR3 runs 15 residues. The germline gives CDR1 SGDLS, CDR2 YYNGEE. The DNA of the CDR3 is TGTGCCAGCAGCGCAAGTGAGGGGAGCCAAGAGACCCAGTACTTC. This translates into CASSASEGSQETQYF.

As regards this clonotype: A much larger clone is a single base away; this may be a read error. The rearrangement links TRBV7-2 to TRBJ2-4, with 7 bases aligning to TRBD1. Gene TRBJ2-1 matches the end of the DNA better, so the J call may be wrong. The CDR3 is 14 residues long. Germline V gene lookup returns CDR1 SGHTA and CDR2 FQGNSA. The CDR3 bases are TGTGCCAGCAGCCGGGACAGAATTTCCGACGAGCAGTTCTTC. It specifies CASSRDRISDEQFF.

This clonotype was counted at least ten times. V usage is TRBV28 and J usage is TRBJ2-7; D unresolved. V was clipped by 3 bases and J by 6 bases, with 12 bases between them. Germline CDR1 reads MDHEN; CDR2 reads SYDVKM. The CDR3 loop spans 13 amino acids. The DNA for the CDR3 is TGTGCCAGCAGTTTGAAGGGAACCGGCGAGCAGTACTTC. Amino acid sequence: CASSLKGTGEQYF. The whole variable domain, filled in from reference TRBV28 and TRBJ2-7, reads DVKVTQSSRYLVKRTGEKVFLECVQDMDHENMFWYRQDPGLGLRLIYFSYDVKMKEKGDIPEGYSVSREKKERFSLILESASTNQTSMYLCASSLKGTGEQYFGPGTRLTVT.

This clonotype appeared many times. Given a much more abundant clone one base away, this may be a read error. V is TRBV6-1 and J is TRBJ2-1; a weak D match, TRBD1 (5 bases). Per germline, CDR1 MNHNS and CDR2 SASEGT. V shed 5 bases and J shed 10 bases, with 15 bases lying between them. The length of the CDR3 is 13 residues. CDR3 protein: CASSTYQGYEQFF. Written as DNA, the CDR3 is TGTGCCAGCAGTACCTACCAGGGCTACGAGCAGTTCTTC.

This chain joins TRBV7-6 and TRBJ2-1; D possibly matches TRBD1 or TRBD2 (6 bases each). Matching the DNA end better, TRBJ2-5 makes the J call doubtful. CDR1 and CDR2 (germline): SGHVS, FNYEAQ. The CDR3 consists of 15 residues. CDR3 DNA: TGTGCCAGCAGTCGACTAGAGCAGAGGGGGGAGACCCAGTACTTC. Translation gives CASSRLEQRGETQYF.

The CDR3 spells CAISAAGEQYF. CDR3 bases: TGTGCCATCAGTGCGGCAGGGGAGCAGTACTTC. This chain joins TRBV10-3 and TRBJ2-7, with TRBD1 as a possible D gene (5 bases). The CDR3 loop spans 11 amino acids. Trimming pared 4 bases from V and 7 bases from J, leaving 8 bases between. Germline CDR1 is ENHRY and CDR2 is SYGVKD.

The chain has TRBV6-1 and TRBJ2-6; the D gene is possibly TRBD1 (6 bases). The CDR3 has 15 residues. The V end was cut by 6 bases, the J end by 2 bases, with 11 bases between. CDR1 is MNHNS, CDR2 SASEGT, per germline. The CDR3 sequence is CASSVGTPGANVLTF. The DNA of the CDR3 is TGTGCCAGCAGCGTAGGGACACCTGGGGCCAACGTCCTGACTTTC.

This chain connects TRBV7-2 to TRBJ2-3; 8 bases match TRBD1. This CDR3 region has 14 residues. J gave up 4 bases and V 5 bases, and 5 bases lay outside the gene matches. Germline CDR1 reads SGHTA; CDR2 reads FQGNSA. The CDR3 nucleotides are TGTGCCAGCAGCACCGACAGGGGTGCAGATACGCAGTATTTT. Encoded protein: CASSTDRGADTQYF. The variable domain in full, with the rest retrieved from reference TRBV7-2 and TRBJ2-3, is GAGVSQSPSNKVTEKGKDVELRCDPISGHTALYWYRQSLGQGLEFLIYFQGNSAPDKSGLPSDRFSAERTGGSVSTLTIQRTQQEDSAVYLCASSTDRGADTQYFGPGTRLTVL.

A remark on this clonotype: One junction end disagrees with the germline gene, perhaps due to a read error. This CDR3 reads CATSETGLTSNEQYF. The DNA of the CDR3 is TGTGCCACCAGTGAAACCGGACTGACCTCCAACGAGCAGTACTTC. This chain joins TRBV24-1 and TRBJ2-7; D possibly corresponds to TRBD2 (5 bases). Germline V gene sequence: CDR1 KGHDR, CDR2 SFDVKD. CDR3 size: 15 residues.